This passage covers 8 T cell receptor beta chains from one sample sequenced in a study of blood T cell repertoires in COVID-19. TCRdb keeps only in-frame clones here, not all; method: immunoSEQ multiplex PCR. The table has more than 250,000 clones, 70% to 90% seen once. Sequenced input: PBMCs or T cells enriched from blood (not recorded which). These receptors came from a woman aged 25 to 39 who had recovered from COVID-19.

The chain recombines TRBV4-2 with TRBJ2-7; weak D call: TRBD2 (5 bases). Germline V CDR1 and CDR2: LGHNA, YNFKEQ. This CDR3 has 17 residues. V shed 3 bases and J shed 1 base, with 19 bases lying between them. In DNA form, the CDR3 reads TGTGCCAGCAGCCAGACACGGGTAATACGAGGGTCCTACGAGCAGTACTTC. Its translation: CASSQTRVIRGSYEQYF.

The chain links TRBV5-1 to TRBJ1-2, with 8 bases fitting TRBD1. This CDR3 is 16 amino acids long. The trim removed 3 bases at V and 5 bases at J, leaving 12 bases unmatched. The germline V gene has CDR1 SGHRS and CDR2 YFSETQ. In DNA, the CDR3 is TGCGCCAGCAGCTGGGGGCTCGGGACAGGAGATTATGGCTACACCTTC. Translation: CASSWGLGTGDYGYTF. Based on the CDR3 plus reference TRBV5-1 and TRBJ1-2, the full variable domain is KAGVTQTPRYLIKTRGQQVTLSCSPISGHRSVSWYQQTPGQGLQFLFEYFSETQRNKGNFPGRFSGRQFSNSRSEMNVSTLELGDSALYLCASSWGLGTGDYGYTFGSGTRLTVV.

The CDR3 DNA reads TGTGCCAGCAGATACGGGGGGTCCTCTGGAAACACCATATATTTT. Its protein is CASRYGGSSGNTIYF. V usage is TRBV6-2 or TRBV6-3 and J usage is TRBJ1-3; possibly TRBD1 for D (5 bases). The CDR3 is 15 amino acids. The germline V gene has CDR1 MNHEY and CDR2 SVGEGT. Trimming pared 6 bases from V and 0 bases from J, leaving 12 bases between.

V and J are TRBV30 and TRBJ1-1, with 8 bases fitting TRBD1. V lost 7 bases to trimming and J lost 5 bases; unmatched junction nucleotides: 6. The CDR3 loop spans 12 amino acids. Germline V CDR1 and CDR2: GTSNPN, SVGIG (reference sequence). CDR3 sequence reads: CAYATGATEAFF. CDR3 coding DNA: TGTGCCTATGCGACAGGGGCAACTGAAGCTTTCTTT.

J is TRBJ2-3 and V is TRBV30; TRBD2 is a possible D gene (7 bases). The germline V gene encodes CDR1 GTSNPN and CDR2 SVGIG (reference sequence). This CDR3 comprises 15 residues. The V and J ends lost 0 bases and 2 bases respectively, with 12 bases between them. CDR3 in DNA: TGTGCCTGGAGTGTACGCGGGGGCCTCACAGATACGCAGTATTTT. Protein: CAWSVRGGLTDTQYF.

V usage is TRBV19 and J usage is TRBJ1-1; 7 nucleotides match TRBD1. This CDR3 region has 18 residues. CDR1 and CDR2 (germline): LNHDA, SQIVND (reference sequence). Trimming cost V 2 bases and J 2 bases; bases outside gene matches: 14. The DNA of the CDR3 is TGTGCCAGTAGTATATTCCGATTGGGGGCAGGGGGAAACACTGAAGCTTTCTTT. Amino acid sequence: CASSIFRLGAGGNTEAFF.

This clone was counted only a few times. The chain links TRBV9 to TRBJ1-5; TRBD1 is a possible D gene (5 bases). This CDR3 is built from 15 residues. CDR1 SGDLS and CDR2 YYNGEE come from the germline V gene. V was shortened by 4 bases and J by 4 bases, with 15 bases between the two germline ends. The CDR3 DNA reads as TGTGCCAGCAGCCTAGACAGTTCCTTAAATCAGCCCCAGCATTTT. Translation gives CASSLDSSLNQPQHF.

The rearrangement links TRBV4-3 to TRBJ2-2; TRBD1 agrees at 7 bases. The V segment lost 4 bases and the J segment 3 bases; nucleotides outside the gene matches: 11. This CDR3 spans 17 amino acids. The germline gives CDR1 LGHNA, CDR2 YSLEER. The DNA of the CDR3 is TGCGCCAGCAGCCCCCCCCCGCAAGACAGGGACACCGGGGAGCTGTTTTTT. Residues: CASSPPPQDRDTGELFF.